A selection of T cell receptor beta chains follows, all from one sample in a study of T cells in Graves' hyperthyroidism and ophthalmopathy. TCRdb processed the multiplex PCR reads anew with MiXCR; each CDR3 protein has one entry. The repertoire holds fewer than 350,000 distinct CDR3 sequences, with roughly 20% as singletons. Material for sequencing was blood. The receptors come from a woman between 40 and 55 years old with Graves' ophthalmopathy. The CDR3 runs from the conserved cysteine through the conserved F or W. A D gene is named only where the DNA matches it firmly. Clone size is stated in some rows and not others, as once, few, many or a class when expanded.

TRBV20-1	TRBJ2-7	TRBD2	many	CSARPLAGVAYEQYF	TGCAGTGCTAGACCCCTAGCGGGAGTAGCCTACGAGCAGTACTTC
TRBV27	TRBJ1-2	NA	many	CASSTHLPAENYGYTF	TGTGCCAGCAGCACCCACCTGCCGGCGGAGAACTATGGCTACACCTTC
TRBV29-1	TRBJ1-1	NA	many	CSVREGRMNTEAFF	TGCAGCGTCAGGGAGGGGCGGATGAACACTGAAGCTTTCTTT
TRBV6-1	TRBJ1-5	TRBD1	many	CASSPQGASQPQHF	TGTGCCAGCAGCCCACAGGGGGCCAGTCAGCCCCAGCATTTT
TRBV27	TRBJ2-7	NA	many	CASRRDRFSYEQYF	TGTGCCAGCAGACGAGACAGGTTCTCCTACGAGCAGTACTTC
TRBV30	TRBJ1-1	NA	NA	CALRKNTEASF	TGTGCCTTGAGGAAGAACACTGAAGCTTCCTTT
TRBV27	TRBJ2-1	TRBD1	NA	CASSSRQGRYNEQFF	TGTGCCAGCAGTTCCCGACAGGGGCGATACAATGAGCAGTTCTTC
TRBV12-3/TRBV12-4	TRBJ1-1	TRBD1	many	CASSPWGQGFYTEAFF	TGTGCCAGCAGCCCCTGGGGACAGGGCTTTTACACTGAAGCTTTCTTT
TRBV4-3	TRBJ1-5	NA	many	CASSPDSYSNQPQHF	TGCGCCAGCAGCCCCGACAGTTATAGCAATCAGCCCCAGCATTTT
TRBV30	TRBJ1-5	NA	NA	CAWSPSSNQPQHF	TGTGCCTGGAGCCCTAGTAGCAATCAGCCCCAGCATTTT
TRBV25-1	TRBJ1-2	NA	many	CASSDGGGYGYTF	TGTGCCAGCAGTGATGGCGGGGGCTATGGCTACACCTTC
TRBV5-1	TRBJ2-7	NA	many	CASSETHYEQYF	TGCGCCAGCAGTGAGACCCACTACGAGCAGTACTTC
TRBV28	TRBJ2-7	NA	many	CASSAQGRVSYEQYF	TGTGCCAGCAGTGCCCAGGGTAGAGTCTCCTACGAGCAGTACTTC
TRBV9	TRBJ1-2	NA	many	CASSVDDRYGYTF	TGTGCCAGCAGCGTAGATGACAGATATGGCTACACCTTC
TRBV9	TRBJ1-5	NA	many	CASSVEGFQPQHF	TGTGCCAGCAGCGTAGAAGGGTTTCAGCCCCAGCATTTT
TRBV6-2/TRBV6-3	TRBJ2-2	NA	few	CASSVITPGELFF	TGTGCCAGCAGCGTGATAACACCCGGGGAGCTGTTTTTT
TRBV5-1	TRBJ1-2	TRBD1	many	CASSRTGGDYGYTF	TGCGCCAGCAGCCGGACAGGGGGCGACTATGGCTACACCTTC